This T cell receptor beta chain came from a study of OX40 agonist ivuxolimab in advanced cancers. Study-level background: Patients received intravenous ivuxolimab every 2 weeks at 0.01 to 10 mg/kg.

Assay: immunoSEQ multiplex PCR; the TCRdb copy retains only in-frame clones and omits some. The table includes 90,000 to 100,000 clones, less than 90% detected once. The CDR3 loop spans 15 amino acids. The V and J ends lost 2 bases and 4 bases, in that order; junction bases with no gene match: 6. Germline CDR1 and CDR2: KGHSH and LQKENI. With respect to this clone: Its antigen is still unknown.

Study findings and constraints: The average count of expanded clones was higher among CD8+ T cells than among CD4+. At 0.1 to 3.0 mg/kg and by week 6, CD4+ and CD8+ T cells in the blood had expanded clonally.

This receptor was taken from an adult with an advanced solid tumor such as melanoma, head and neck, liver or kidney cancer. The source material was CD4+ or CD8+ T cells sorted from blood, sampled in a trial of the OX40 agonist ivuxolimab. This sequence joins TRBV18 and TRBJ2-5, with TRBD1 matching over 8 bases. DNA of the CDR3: TGTGCCAGCTCACCATCGACAGGGGTGGGAGAGACCCAGTACTTC. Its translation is CASSPSTGVGETQYF.